The T cell receptor (beta chain) under discussion was sequenced for a study of shared clonotypes between healthy human individuals (dated by TCRdb to the early 2020s). A note on the overall study: The cohort included three men and two women between 18 and 49 years of age. Libraries were prepared and TCR repertoires were sequenced by different laboratories using diverse techniques, in order to increase sequencing depth and limit assay-specific biases. Blood TCR repertoires of four to six healthy adults were deeply sequenced to estimate repertoire size and the extent of clonotype sharing between individuals. Leukapheresis yielded between about 0.9 and 10 billion PBMCs per donor. For each donor, CD4 naive and CD4 memory were each run on three plates, CD8 naive on two plates, and CD8 memory on one plate. Overall study outcomes, separate from this receptor: Compared with non-shared clonotypes, the clonotypes found in all four sorted-subset donors had higher generation probabilities. Sampling was restricted to blood, and TCR repertoires in tissues likely differ from the TCR repertoires found in blood. Larger estimated clonotype richness was generally found for naive subsets than for memory subsets. The genetic and exposure-history diversity represented was limited by the small number of donors. About 5% of naive CD4, 3.5% of naive CD8, 2.3% of memory CD4, and roughly 0.4% of memory CD8 clonotypes were shared across four donors. Rarefaction of sorted-subset datasets indicated incomplete sequencing despite the large sequencing depth. Pairwise subsampling led to the expectation that sequencing depth would affect the degree of clonotype sharing among donors.

V is pared back by 1 base and J by 2 bases, with 10 bases lying between the germline termini. The CDR3 goes from the cysteine to the phenylalanine over 14 residues. Only the CDR3 DNA is retained, 42 bases long and in frame from the first base. The germline V gene supplies CDR1 SGHRS and CDR2 YFSETQ. The donors were healthy, HIV-negative adults with no recently reported acute infections or vaccinations. Only Caucasian adults living in Nashville, Tennessee, USA were represented among the donors. Magnetic negative selection was used to enrich CD4+ T cells, after which naive cells were positively selected on CD45RA and the negative fraction became the memory subset. Blood was obtained by leukapheresis, after which PBMCs were separated by Ficoll-Histopaque density gradient centrifugation and cryopreserved in liquid nitrogen vapor phase. Analytical flow cytometry was used to check the purity and quantity of every magnetically sorted T cell population. Each sorted fraction had its genomic DNA isolated and then quantified by UV absorbance on a Nanodrop 2000c.

Turning to this clone: Its antigen target is currently unknown. No qualities accompany the bases; no much larger clone lies one base away.

TCR CDR3 regions were amplified from genomic DNA by multiplex PCR using the deep immunoSEQ assay. For each cell subset, the extracted genomic DNA was distributed evenly across all wells of several immunoSEQ 96-well plates, and each plate served as one replicate. For sorted subsets, approximately 200 ng of genomic DNA, equivalent to some 33,000 T cell genomes, went into each replicate PCR. The purified libraries were quantified using a Qubit 3.0 fluorometer, sized with a Bioanalyzer 2100, and then quantified again using the KAPA Library Quantification kit. Every immunoSEQ 96-well plate was sequenced on a dedicated single-read 150-cycle Illumina NextSeq 550 flow cell. On the study's bioinformatics: Because the immunoSEQ output included only junctional sequences and no quality scores, the filtering could not be the same as the filtering used for full-length reads. Sequences were annotated with PyIR, a Python wrapper for IgBLAST v1.9, and V/J genes and CDR3 were assigned using IMGT germline references. Reads with weak V/J assignments (E-value above 1e-6), missing CDR3, stop codons, out-of-frame junctions, or ambiguous translated residues were removed. A V3J clonotype was defined by an identical inferred V gene, J gene, and CDR3 amino acid sequence. Percentage overlap between repertoires was computed as shared unique clonotypes divided by the size of the smaller repertoire. Repertoire richness was assessed with RTK rarefaction, the Chao1 estimator, and Recon v2.1 estimates of unobserved clonotypes. For all TCRbeta clonotypes obtained by the gDNA method from a few donors, generation probabilities were computed with OLGA. In its TCRdb copy, this immuneACCESS table keeps in-frame sequences only and misses some clones. Where compared with another copy, unresolved V genes explain less than half of these, and the others have no known cause. V, J and clone size derive from that table, while D and trimming were established from the DNA sequence. Across this sample there are about 1 million clones, with around 74% seen only once. The leading ten clones occupy about 1.5% of the sample.

Sequences were obtained from memory CD4+ T cells sorted from blood. The cell subset or site tag for this specimen amounts to: CD45RA-negative fraction. The rearranged chain carries TRBV5-1 and TRBJ2-7; the D gene cannot be resolved reliably. The TCR comes from a man in his late teens or twenties in good health. The nucleotide sequence is given as TGCGCCAGCAGCTTGAACAGAGCCCCCTACGAGCAGTACTTC. This is translated as CASSLNRAPYEQYF.